A selection of T cell receptor beta chains follows, all from one sample in a study of identical twins. TCRdb used MiXCR to reprocess the 5' RACE reads, holding one entry per CDR3 protein. This sample has roughly 570,000 distinct CDR3 sequences, with over 8.5% found just once. This sample was shared with a second study, whose subject was yellow fever vaccine responses in identical twins.

What was sequenced was PBMCs. The receptors derive from a young woman in good health. Both conserved end residues are part of each CDR3. D genes are given only for firm matches. Clone size is shown for a subset of rows, as once, few, many or a class of expanded clone.

D gene	V gene	J gene	clone size	CDR3 protein	CDR3 DNA
-	TRBV3-1	TRBJ2-3	few	CASSQFQQVPTQYF	TGTGCCAGCAGCCAATTCCAACAGGTACCTACGCAGTATTTT
-	TRBV4-3	TRBJ2-3	-	CASSQVGLDTQYF	TGCGCCAGCAGCCAAGTAGGGTTAGATACGCAGTATTTT
-	TRBV7-7	TRBJ2-1	-	CASRAGVEDNEQFF	TGTGCTAGCAGGGCCGGGGTGGAAGACAATGAGCAGTTCTTC
TRBD1	TRBV6-2/TRBV6-3	TRBJ1-1	many	CASRLQGATEAFF	TGTGCCAGCAGGCTTCAGGGGGCGACTGAAGCTTTCTTT
-	TRBV25-1	TRBJ2-7	few	CASSALNHLGLRVSSYEQYF	TGTGCCAGCAGTGCCCTGAATCACTTAGGCCTGAGAGTAAGCTCCTACGAGCAGTACTTC
TRBD2	TRBV20-1	TRBJ2-3	few	CSARPPLAGEVDTQYF	TGCAGTGCTAGACCCCCACTAGCGGGGGAGGTAGATACGCAGTATTTT
-	TRBV28	TRBJ2-5	-	CASSSRIAETQYF	TGTGCCAGCAGTTCCCGGATAGCGGAGACCCAGTACTTC
-	TRBV10-3	TRBJ1-5	-	CAVRDSNQPQHF	TGTGCCGTCCGGGACAGCAATCAGCCCCAGCATTTT
TRBD2	TRBV29-1	TRBJ2-1	many	CSVPTSGSYNEQFF	TGCAGCGTCCCGACTAGCGGGAGCTACAATGAGCAGTTCTTC
TRBD1	TRBV2	TRBJ2-5	many	CASREDRGQKTQYF	TGTGCCAGCAGGGAGGACAGGGGGCAGAAGACCCAGTACTTC
-	TRBV20-1	TRBJ2-5	-	CSGVPGRRQETQYF	TGCAGTGGGGTTCCGGGACGACGGCAAGAGACCCAGTACTTC
TRBD2	TRBV12-5	TRBJ2-1	few	CASGLMLAGPNNEQFF	TGTGCTAGTGGTTTGATGCTAGCGGGTCCAAATAATGAGCAGTTCTTC
TRBD1	TRBV20-1	TRBJ2-1	-	CSARDRGTGLNEQFF	TGCAGTGCTAGAGATAGGGGGACAGGGCTAAATGAGCAGTTCTTC
TRBD1	TRBV6-1	TRBJ1-5	few	CASSPRRGLEQPQHF	TGTGCCAGCAGTCCTAGAAGGGGGCTAGAACAGCCCCAGCATTTT
-	TRBV29-1	TRBJ1-1	many	CSVGRSGAEAFF	TGCAGCGTCGGGAGGAGCGGCGCTGAAGCTTTCTTT
TRBD2	TRBV10-3	TRBJ2-7	few	CAISESGAGSNYEQYF	TGTGCCATCAGTGAGTCAGGAGCGGGAAGCAACTACGAGCAGTACTTC
-	TRBV2	TRBJ2-3	-	CASSAATPTDTQYF	TGTGCCAGCTCCGCGGCTACCCCCACAGATACGCAGTATTTT
-	TRBV10-2	TRBJ2-1	-	CASAELSSGSEQFF	TGCGCCAGCGCCGAATTAAGCTCTGGGAGTGAGCAGTTCTTC
-	TRBV7-2	TRBJ2-1	few	CASSSLGPQYNEQFF	TGTGCCAGCAGCTCACTCGGGCCTCAGTACAATGAGCAGTTCTTC